This T cell receptor (beta chain) was identified during a study of tissue T cells after allogeneic stem cell transplantation (dated by TCRdb to 2022 to 2024). About the full investigation: TCR beta repertoires were profiled across many tissues obtained from research autopsies of patients with and without GVHD, as well as in mouse models of GVHD. The human part of the study was a prospective observational study with no blinding and no randomization. The investigation overall reported the following: In both patients and mice, only a limited portion of the TCR repertoire detected in tissues was captured by blood and spleen T cells. Within patients, how anatomically similar tissues were was a major factor shaping TCR repertoire composition, regardless of disease or transplant status. The patient cohort was small and varied clinically, and sampling depth was recognized as a limitation. Which tissue TCRs were alloreactive or antigen-specific was not determined in the study, and some of the clones might have been host cells that persisted. Only a few T cell clones appeared in more than one patient, yet motif-based clustering showed tissue-specific repertoire signatures that were shared between patients.

As regards this clone: No antigen is known for it. The gene names and germline sequences given are murine. The read terminates 1 residue ahead of where the CDR3 ends, so the germline J gene completes it.

The meaning of the sample's time point label: mouse harvest day 7 after allogeneic transplant. Mouse grafts consisting of 10^7 T-cell-depleted bone marrow cells combined with 10^6 splenic CD5+ T cells were administered by tail vein injection. To model GVHD in mice, a major MHC-mismatch B6 (H2b) into BALB/c (H2d) model was used, and tissues were profiled at day 7 or 14. Mouse tissues and retro-orbital blood were harvested on day 7 or 14 post-transplant using separate sterile tools per animal; livers were flushed beforehand. Before genomic DNA was isolated with the DNeasy Blood & Tissue Kit, mouse tissues were minced with razor blades in buffered saline. The library came from the immunoSEQ multiplex PCR assay. Adaptive Biotechnologies performed the TCRbeta CDR3 sequencing at survey depth and reported CDR3 sequences, V/J genes, productive frequency and template counts. TCR beta CDR3 regions were amplified from genomic DNA instead of RNA. In the source study's methods: Pairwise repertoire overlap between tissues was quantified with Jensen-Shannon divergence, where 1 means complete divergence and 0 identical. Tissues were clustered by single-linkage agglomerative hierarchical clustering of pairwise JSD values, and the clustering results were displayed as dendrograms. GLIPH2 was run on all patient samples with simulation_depth 1000, kmer_min_depth 3 and cdr3_length_cutoff 8, and groups with more than two unique CDR3s were retained. A standardized tissue-overlap score was calculated by extrapolating Jaccard GLIPH-group overlap across patients to a standard repertoire size of 1000 clones. Linear mixed-effect models, with tissue included as a fixed effect and individual included as a random effect, were used to assess associations of diversity with clinical or experimental variables. Drawn from immuneACCESS, this table holds only the in-frame rearrangements with V and J called that TCRdb kept. Clones are partly lost; checked studies trace under half to an unresolved V gene and leave the rest unexplained. From that table come the V and J calls and clone size; the DNA was used to work out D and trimming. Present in this sample are around 3,900 clones, about 50% of which were seen just once. The ten biggest clones cover 10% to 13% of the sample.

From the cysteine up to the phenylalanine, the CDR3 has a length of 13 residues. Part of the CDR3 DNA is given, 36 bases translated from base 1. The germline V and J ends show losses of 6 bases and 4 bases respectively, and no gene match explains 5 bases of the junction. The germline V gene (reference sequence) gives CDR1 as FNHDT and CDR2 as SITEND. This receptor was obtained from a female BALB/c mouse given C57BL/6 T cells with graft-versus-host disease after an allogeneic hematopoietic cell transplant. What was sequenced was lymph node tissue. The chain couples TRBV19 to TRBJ1-2; 8 middle bases align to TRBD1. The CDR3 in this case is CASTAGGRSDYTF. The DNA read from the CDR3 is TGTGCCAGCACCGCAGGGGGCCGCTCCGACTACACC.